This TCR beta chain was profiled in a study of cytomegalovirus exposure and HLA in healthy donors. With 60 Vbeta and 13 Jbeta primers, the PCR was carried out. The table came from immunoSEQ multiplex PCR; TCRdb's copy has only in-frame clones and leaves some out. This sample has about 120,000 clones; about 79% occur once, and the top ten carry 2% to 2.5%. The study's findings and limits: Accounts indicate the classifier identified cytomegalovirus status with strong specificity and sensitivity.

Remarks on this clone: Its antigen is still unknown.

Sequencing was performed on PBMCs. This clonotype was sampled from a human donor in good health.

The DNA for the CDR3 is TGTGCCTGGATTATGCGGGGACTAGCGGCCTACGAGCAGTACTTC. Translated, it gives CAWIMRGLAAYEQYF. The V call is TRBV30, the J call TRBJ2-5; TRBD2 matches at 11 bases. The better agreement between TRBJ2-7 and the DNA end casts doubt on the J call. Germline V gives CDR1 GTSNPN, CDR2 SVGIG (reference sequence). The CDR3 spans 15 residues.